This TCR beta chain was sequenced for a study of blood T cell repertoires in COVID-19. Study as a whole: In each case, the material was cDNA or gDNA derived from T cells, B-cell-depleted T cells, or PBMCs.

The CDR3 runs to 16 residues. V was shortened by 3 bases and J by 1 base, with 15 bases between the two germline ends. In germline, CDR1 is LNHDA, CDR2 SQIVND (reference sequence). Sequenced by immunoSEQ multiplex PCR; TCRdb stores in-frame clones only, minus some. The data show around 300,000 clones, with approximately 86% seen just once and around 13% held by the top ten. While infection was still active, Seattle patients were enrolled and then followed longitudinally. This sequence was found in a woman in her 70s with COVID-19, enrolled during active disease. Specimen: peripheral blood. This chain joins TRBV19 and TRBJ1-2; D possibly corresponds to TRBD1 (6 bases). The CDR3 DNA reads as TGTGCCAGTAGTATTTCGGGGGGCACAGTTAACTATGGCTACACCTTC. As protein: CASSISGGTVNYGYTF.